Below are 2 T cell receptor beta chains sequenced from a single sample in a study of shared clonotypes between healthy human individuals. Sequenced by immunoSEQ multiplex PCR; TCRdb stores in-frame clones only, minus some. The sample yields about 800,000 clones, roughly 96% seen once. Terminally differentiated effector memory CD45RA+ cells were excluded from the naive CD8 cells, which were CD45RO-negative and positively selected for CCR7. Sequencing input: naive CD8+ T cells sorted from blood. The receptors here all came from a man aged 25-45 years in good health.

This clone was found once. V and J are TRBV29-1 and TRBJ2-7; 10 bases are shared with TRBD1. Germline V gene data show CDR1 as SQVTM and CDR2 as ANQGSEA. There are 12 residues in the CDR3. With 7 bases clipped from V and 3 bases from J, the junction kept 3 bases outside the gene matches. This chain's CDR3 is CSARTGGYEQYF. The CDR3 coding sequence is TGCAGCGCAAGGACAGGGGGCTACGAGCAGTACTTC.

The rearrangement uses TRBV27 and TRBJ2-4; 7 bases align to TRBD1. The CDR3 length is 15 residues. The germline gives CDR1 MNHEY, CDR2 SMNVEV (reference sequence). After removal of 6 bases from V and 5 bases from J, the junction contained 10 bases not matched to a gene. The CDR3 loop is CASRGQTTLQNIQYF. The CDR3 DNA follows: TGTGCCAGCAGGGGACAGACAACTCTACAAAACATTCAGTACTTC.